This T cell receptor (beta chain) was obtained from a study of cytomegalovirus exposure and HLA in healthy donors. Study results and caveats: In a later analysis, several top co-occurrence clusters appeared linked to parvovirus B19, influenza, CMV and Epstein-Barr virus. 150 to 200 TCR beta chains were listed as cytomegalovirus-associated.

About this clone itself: No antigen is known for it.

Germline trimming cut 1 base from V and 1 base from J; bases unmatched to any gene: 1. The CDR3 has 14 amino acids. Per germline, CDR1 LNHDA and CDR2 SQIVND (reference sequence). The primer mix had 60 Vbeta and 13 Jbeta primers. Method: immunoSEQ multiplex PCR; TCRdb's copy keeps in-frame clones and lacks some. The table records nearly 200,000 clones, around 86% of them present only once. The sample consisted of PBMCs. This receptor was taken from a man aged 30 to 45 in good health and CMV-seronegative. The chain has TRBV19 and TRBJ2-7; 7 bases align to TRBD1. CDR3 sequence (DNA): TGTGCCAGTAGTATAGCGGGACAGTCCTACGAGCAGTACTTC. Amino acid sequence: CASSIAGQSYEQYF.